This T cell receptor beta chain was profiled in a study of blood T cell repertoires in COVID-19. Overall study: The United States, Italy and Spain supplied acute and convalescent COVID-19 samples. The cDNA or gDNA used as material had been derived from T cells, B-cell-depleted T cells, or PBMCs.

In the original analysis: Nucleated cell counts were estimated from reference gene primer amplification. TCRdb keeps only in-frame clones here, not all; method: immunoSEQ multiplex PCR. V, J and clone size are taken as reported in that table, and D and trimming were inferred from the DNA itself. The sample has roughly 150,000 clones; 75% to 90% are singletons. Assignment of participants to cohorts was predicated upon participant-reported clinical history. The sequence was obtained from a woman aged 55-70 years who had recovered from COVID-19. Sequenced: PBMCs or T cells enriched from blood (not recorded which).

CDR3 DNA sequence: TGTGCCAGCAGTTACTCGCACAGCTCTGGAAACACCATATATTTT. Its protein product is CASSYSHSSGNTIYF. The rearrangement links TRBV6-5 to TRBJ1-3; unclear D gene. Per germline, CDR1 MNHEY and CDR2 SVGAGI. Trimming cost V 0 bases and J 0 bases, with 6 bases left between them. This CDR3 spans 15 amino acids.